Included here is one TCR beta chain sequence, with context. The antigen is unknown. Relative to the germline gene, one junction end is altered; a read error may explain this. Different DNA sequences within this sample yield the same CDR3. Since all of the isolated RNA was reverse transcribed, expressed TCRB transcripts were what got sequenced. Sequencing used immunoSEQ multiplex PCR; TCRdb keeps in-frame clones, though not all of them. This sample yields about 120,000 clones, of which approximately 15% are seen a single time; around 2.5% belongs to the top ten. The data stem from a study of beta chain features in type 1 diabetes. Across the study: Age and gender were similar between patients and healthy donors, as were cell yields.

Study-level results: Whether HLA type affects TCRB rearrangement stayed undetermined in the present work. Type 1 diabetes patients had TCRB CDR3s that were shorter (moderately but significantly so) in all four CD4+ subsets. Type 1 diabetes patients had VDJ junctions that carried fewer insertions and more deletions.

This CDR3 spans 12 amino acids. Germline CDR1 SGDLS, CDR2 YYNGEE. The sequence derives from a man between 18 and 35 years old with type 1 diabetes. The source material was central memory CD4+ T cells from blood. V gene TRBV9 combines with J gene TRBJ2-3; TRBD2 aligns across 8 bases. CDR3 sequence reads: CASSRAGDTQYF. The CDR3 DNA sequence: TGTGCCAGCAGCAGAGCGGGGGATACACAGTATTTT.